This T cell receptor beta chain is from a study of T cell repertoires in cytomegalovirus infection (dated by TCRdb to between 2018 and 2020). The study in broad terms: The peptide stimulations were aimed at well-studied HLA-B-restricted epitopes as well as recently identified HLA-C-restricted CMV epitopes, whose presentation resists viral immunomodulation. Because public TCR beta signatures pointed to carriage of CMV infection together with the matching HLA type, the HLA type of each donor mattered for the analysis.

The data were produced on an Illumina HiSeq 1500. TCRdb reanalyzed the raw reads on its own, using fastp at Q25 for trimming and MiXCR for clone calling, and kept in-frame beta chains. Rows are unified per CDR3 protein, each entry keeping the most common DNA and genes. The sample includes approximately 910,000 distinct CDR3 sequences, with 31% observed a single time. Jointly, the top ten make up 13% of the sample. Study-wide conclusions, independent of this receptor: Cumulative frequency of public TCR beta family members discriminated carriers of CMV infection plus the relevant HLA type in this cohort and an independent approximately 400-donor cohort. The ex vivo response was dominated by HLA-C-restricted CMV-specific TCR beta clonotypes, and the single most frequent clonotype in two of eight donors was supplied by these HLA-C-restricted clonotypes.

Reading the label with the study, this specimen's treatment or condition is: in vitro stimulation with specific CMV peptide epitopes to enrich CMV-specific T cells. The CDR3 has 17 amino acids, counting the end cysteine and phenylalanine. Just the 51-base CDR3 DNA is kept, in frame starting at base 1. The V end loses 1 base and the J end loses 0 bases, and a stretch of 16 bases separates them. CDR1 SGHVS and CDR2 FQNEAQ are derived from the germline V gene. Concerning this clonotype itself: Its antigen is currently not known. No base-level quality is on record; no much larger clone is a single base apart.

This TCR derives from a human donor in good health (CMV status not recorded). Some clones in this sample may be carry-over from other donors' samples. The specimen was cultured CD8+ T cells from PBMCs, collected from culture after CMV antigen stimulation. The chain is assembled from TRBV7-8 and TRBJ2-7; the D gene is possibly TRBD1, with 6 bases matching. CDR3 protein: CASSLVGVGHLSYEQYF. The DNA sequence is TGTGCCAGCAGCTTAGTAGGGGTGGGACATCTCTCCTACGAGCAGTACTTC.